The clone carrying this T cell receptor beta chain was observed a handful of times. As yet, its antigen is unknown. TCRdb reprocessed the RT-PCR reads with MiXCR, giving one entry per CDR3 protein. The table has 530,000 or so distinct CDR3 sequences, around 11% seen once. The source of the sample is a study of response to subunit inactivated influenza vaccine. Study conclusions and caveats: Authors suggested each seasonal flu vaccination may recruit only limited numbers of new T cells.

The sample in question was PBMCs from blood, obtained on the day of vaccination. This TCR was recovered from a man aged 45-60 years who received an inactivated influenza vaccine.

Here the CDR3 reads CASSQEPAQTGISYEQYF. In nucleotides, the CDR3 is TGCGCCAGCAGCCAAGAACCAGCCCAAACAGGGATCTCCTACGAGCAGTACTTC. The chain uses TRBV4-3 and TRBJ2-7; the D gene is possibly TRBD1 (6 bases). The germline gives CDR1 LGHNA, CDR2 YSLEER. The CDR3 runs to 18 residues. Trimming pared 0 bases from V and 0 bases from J, leaving 18 bases between.